This T cell receptor beta chain was captured by sequencing in a study of blood T cells in healthy people across ages. This CDR3 has 11 residues. V dropped 8 bases and J dropped 6 bases, with 10 bases sitting between them. A J-beta primer mix and a sample-barcoded 5' primer were used in a second PCR of roughly 7 to 12 cycles. TCRdb recomputed calls from the 5' RACE reads with MiXCR, one row per CDR3 protein. The sample holds 500,000 to 550,000 distinct CDR3 sequences, approximately 25% seen once. These same data were also listed under a study on T cells of mothers and their children.

This rearrangement joins TRBV23-1 to TRBJ2-5; the D is unclear. TRBV23-1 is an ORF; its function is uncertain. The sequenced sample was blood. This TCR was sampled from a boy between 10 and 17 years old in good health. CDR3 nucleotides: TGCGCCAGCCCTTTCATCCAGACCCAGTACTTC. This sequence encodes CASPFIQTQYF.